The 19 T cell receptor beta chains listed next were all sequenced from one sample in a study of beta chain features in type 1 diabetes. All of the isolated RNA was reverse transcribed, so expressed TCRB transcripts were sequenced. Using immunoSEQ multiplex PCR, the repertoire was profiled, and TCRdb retains in-frame clones only, with some absent. Among around 160,000 clones, roughly 65% were seen once, and the ten largest hold nearly 0.09%. Whole-study results and caveats: TCRB CDR3s from Type 1 diabetes patients were moderately but significantly shorter in all four CD4+ subsets.

The antigens of these receptors remain unknown. What was sequenced was naive CD4+ T cells from blood. These TCRs come from a young man with type 1 diabetes.

This chain links TRBV30 with TRBJ2-7, with D uncertain. This CDR3 comprises 16 residues. CDR1 GTSNPN and CDR2 SVGIG come from the germline V gene (reference sequence). Trimming removed 1 base from V and 5 bases from J, with 21 bases in between. DNA of the CDR3: TGTGCCTGGAGTGAATCTCGCACGCTCCTCCGGGACGAGCAGTACTTC. Translated, it gives CAWSESRTLLRDEQYF.

The CDR3 DNA sequence: TGTGCCATCAGTGAGTCCCGGGACGTTCGGTACTTC. Translation: CAISESRDVRYF. The rearrangement uses TRBV10-3 and TRBJ2-4; either TRBD1 or TRBD2 may supply D (5 bases each). CDR3 length equals 12 residues. The V end was cut by 0 bases, the J end by 15 bases, with 12 bases between. Germline V CDR1 and CDR2: ENHRY, SYGVKD.

This chain joins TRBV29-1 and TRBJ1-1; 7 bases are shared with TRBD1. The CDR3 totals 11 residues. The junction had 7 bases not matched to a gene; V was cut back by 7 bases and J by 8 bases. Germline V gives CDR1 SQVTM, CDR2 ANQGSEA. The CDR3 DNA follows: TGCAGCGCCGCACAGGGGAGAGAAGCTTTCTTT. As protein: CSAAQGREAFF.

CDR3 loop: CASTQWGPAYEQYF. In DNA form, the CDR3 reads TGTGCCAGCACCCAATGGGGGCCCGCCTACGAGCAGTACTTC. The V gene is TRBV28, the J gene TRBJ2-7; possible D gene TRBD1, 6 bases. V lost 7 bases to trimming and J lost 2 bases, with 15 bases between them. This CDR3 spans 14 amino acids. Germline loops: CDR1 MDHEN, CDR2 SYDVKM.

V gene TRBV4-1 combines with J gene TRBJ1-1; no clear D gene. The V end lost 3 bases, the J end lost 8 bases, and 10 bases lay between the germline ends. CDR1 and CDR2 from the germline V gene are MGHRA and YSYEKL. This CDR3 comprises 12 residues. CDR3 in amino acids: CASSQTPSEAFF. CDR3 DNA sequence: TGCGCCAGCAGCCAGACCCCCAGCGAAGCTTTCTTT.

The J gene is TRBJ1-1, the V gene TRBV20-1; D gene unclear. The CDR3 extends over 11 amino acids. Germline V gene sequence: CDR1 DFQATT, CDR2 SNEGSKA (reference sequence). The V end was cut by 1 base, the J end by 5 bases, with 5 bases between. The CDR3 is CSARGETEAFF. The CDR3 DNA reads TGCAGTGCTAGAGGGGAAACTGAAGCTTTCTTT.

J is TRBJ2-5 and V is TRBV29-1; 9 nucleotides match TRBD1. Germline V gene sequence: CDR1 SQVTM, CDR2 ANQGSEA. The CDR3 spans 12 residues. With V trimmed by 7 bases and J by 1 base, 1 base remained unmatched. The CDR3 bases are TGCAGCGCGACAGGGGGCCAAGAGACCCAGTACTTC. Amino acids: CSATGGQETQYF.

V is TRBV19 and J is TRBJ2-7; 10 bases match TRBD1. CDR1 and CDR2 from the germline V gene are LNHDA and SQIVND (reference sequence). The junction had 5 bases not matched to a gene; V was cut back by 3 bases and J by 6 bases. CDR3 length equals 14 residues. The CDR3 here is CASSILGTGVEQYF. Written as DNA, the CDR3 is TGTGCCAGTAGTATCCTGGGGACAGGGGTCGAGCAGTACTTC.

Comments on this clone: This specimen includes other DNA sequences encoding the same CDR3. The chain recombines TRBV5-1 with TRBJ1-1, with D perhaps matching TRBD1 (5 bases). V was cut by 2 bases and J by 0 bases, with 5 bases left in between. Germline loops: CDR1 SGHRS, CDR2 YFSETQ. There are 13 residues in the CDR3. CDR3 sequence: CASSLGVNTEAFF. The CDR3 nucleotides read TGCGCCAGCAGCTTAGGGGTGAACACTGAAGCTTTCTTT.

V is TRBV7-2 and J is TRBJ1-1; no reliable D call. V dropped 2 bases and J dropped 4 bases, with 11 bases sitting between them. Germline V gene lookup returns CDR1 SGHTA and CDR2 FQGNSA. This CDR3 is 14 amino acids long. The CDR3 DNA is TGTGCCAGCAGCTTATATTTAGTCGGCACTGAAGCTTTCTTT. Its translation: CASSLYLVGTEAFF.

This rearrangement joins TRBV29-1 to TRBJ2-7; no definite D call. V was clipped by 6 bases and J by 3 bases, with 9 bases between them. CDR1 is SQVTM and CDR2 is ANQGSEA in the germline V gene. The CDR3 extends over 11 amino acids. This chain's CDR3 is CSVQNFYEQYF. CDR3 coding DNA: TGCAGCGTCCAAAATTTCTACGAGCAGTACTTC.

This chain joins TRBV7-9 and TRBJ2-3; D ambiguous. Looked up from germline, CDR1 is SEHNR and CDR2 is FQNEAQ (reference sequence). CDR3 length equals 12 residues. Trimming removed 2 bases at V and 6 bases at J, with 6 bases between. CDR3 in DNA: TGTGCCAGCAGCTTACACGGGGATACGCAGTATTTT. Its protein is CASSLHGDTQYF.

The rearrangement joins TRBV15 to TRBJ2-5; D possibly corresponds to TRBD1 (5 bases). CDR3 size: 14 residues. The ends were cut back, 0 bases at V and 5 bases at J, with 10 bases in the middle. Germline CDR1 LNHNV, CDR2 YYDKDF (reference sequence). CDR3 loop: CATSRDQGSETQYF. The DNA of the CDR3 is TGTGCCACCAGCAGAGATCAGGGTAGCGAGACCCAGTACTTC.

This clone has just a few counts. The rearrangement joins TRBV5-4 to TRBJ2-6; no definite D call. The CDR3 runs 15 residues. From germline, CDR1 is SGHNT and CDR2 YYREEE (reference sequence). Trimming pared 7 bases from V and 0 bases from J, leaving 11 bases between. The CDR3 sequence: CASLASSSGANVLTF. CDR3 coding DNA: TGTGCCAGCCTGGCGTCGAGCTCTGGGGCCAACGTCCTGACTTTC.

The CDR3 sequence is CSAFRDKKVFF. The CDR3 DNA is TGCAGTGCGTTCCGAGACAAGAAGGTGTTCTTC. J is TRBJ2-1 and V is TRBV20-1; the D is unclear. The CDR3 spans 11 residues. The V gene lost 6 bases and the J gene lost 15 bases, with 18 bases spanning the gap. Germline V gives CDR1 DFQATT, CDR2 SNEGSKA (reference sequence).

The chain joins TRBV11-2 to TRBJ2-7, with D uncertain. CDR3 length equals 14 residues. The germline V and J ends were trimmed by 3 bases and 1 base, with 10 bases remaining between them. CDR1 and CDR2 from the germline V gene are SGHAT and FQNNGV. This CDR3 is CASSFVSDSYEQYF. The DNA for the CDR3 is TGTGCCAGCAGCTTTGTGTCGGATTCCTACGAGCAGTACTTC.

The CDR3: CAWRLTQGWRYQETQYF. DNA for the CDR3: TGTGCCTGGAGGCTGACCCAGGGCTGGAGGTACCAAGAGACCCAGTACTTC. The V and J genes are TRBV30 and TRBJ2-5, with D possibly being TRBD1 or TRBD2 (5 bases each). The germline gives CDR1 GTSNPN, CDR2 SVGIG (reference sequence). V lost 3 bases and J 0 bases, leaving 20 bases between the germline ends. The CDR3 runs 17 residues.

The gene calls are TRBV11-2 and TRBJ2-1, with 7 bases lining up with TRBD1. CDR1 SGHAT and CDR2 FQNNGV come from the germline V gene. The CDR3 length is 16 residues. The V gene end was trimmed by 1 base and the J gene end by 9 bases; junction bases not matched to a gene: 12. This chain's CDR3 is CASSLVQGDLGVEQFF. Written as DNA, the CDR3 is TGTGCCAGCAGCTTAGTCCAGGGGGACCTTGGGGTTGAGCAGTTCTTC.

Of note for this clone: Compared with germline, one end of the junction differs, possibly owing to a read error. CDR3 sequence: CASSPLDRQKMDF. The DNA of the CDR3 is TGTGCCAGCTCACCACTGGATAGACAGAAGATGGACTTC. The J gene is TRBJ2-7, the V gene TRBV18; weak D call: TRBD1 (5 bases). The CDR3 is 13 residues long. CDR1 and CDR2 (germline): KGHSH, LQKENI.